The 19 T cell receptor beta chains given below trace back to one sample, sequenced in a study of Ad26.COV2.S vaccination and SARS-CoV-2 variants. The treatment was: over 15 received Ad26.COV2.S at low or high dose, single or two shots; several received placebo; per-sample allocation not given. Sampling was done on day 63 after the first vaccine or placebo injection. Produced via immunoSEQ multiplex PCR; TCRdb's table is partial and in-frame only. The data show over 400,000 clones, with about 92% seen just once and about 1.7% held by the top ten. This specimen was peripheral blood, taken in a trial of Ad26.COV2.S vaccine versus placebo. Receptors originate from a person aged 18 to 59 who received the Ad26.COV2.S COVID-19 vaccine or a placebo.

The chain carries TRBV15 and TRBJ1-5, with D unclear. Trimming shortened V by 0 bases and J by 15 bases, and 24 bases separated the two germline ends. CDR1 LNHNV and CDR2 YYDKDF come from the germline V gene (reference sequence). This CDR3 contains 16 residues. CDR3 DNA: TGTGCCACCAGCAGAGATCCCCACGCCCCAGCATGGTTAGGGCATTTT. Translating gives CATSRDPHAPAWLGHF.

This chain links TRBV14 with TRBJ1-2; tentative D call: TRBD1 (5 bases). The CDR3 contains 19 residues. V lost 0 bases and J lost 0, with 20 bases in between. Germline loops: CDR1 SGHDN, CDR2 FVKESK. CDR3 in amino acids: CASSQDGRPGRRANYGYTF. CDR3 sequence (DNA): TGTGCCAGCAGCCAAGATGGGCGGCCAGGGAGAAGGGCTAACTATGGCTACACCTTC.

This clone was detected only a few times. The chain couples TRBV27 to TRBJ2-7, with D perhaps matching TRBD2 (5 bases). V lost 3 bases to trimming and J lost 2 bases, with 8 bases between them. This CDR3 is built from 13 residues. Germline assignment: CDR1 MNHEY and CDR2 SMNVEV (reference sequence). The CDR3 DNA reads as TGTGCCAGCAGTTTCGCCGGGGCCTACGAGCAGTACTTC. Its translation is CASSFAGAYEQYF.

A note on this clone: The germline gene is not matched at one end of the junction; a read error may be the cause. The CDR3 protein is CAGPGDSDNEQFF. As DNA, the CDR3 is TGTGCCGGCCCGGGGGACTCCGACAATGAGCAGTTCTTC. The gene calls are TRBV6-6 and TRBJ2-1; perhaps TRBD2 as D (6 bases). Looked up from germline, CDR1 is MNHNY and CDR2 is SVGAGI (reference sequence). This CDR3 has 13 residues.

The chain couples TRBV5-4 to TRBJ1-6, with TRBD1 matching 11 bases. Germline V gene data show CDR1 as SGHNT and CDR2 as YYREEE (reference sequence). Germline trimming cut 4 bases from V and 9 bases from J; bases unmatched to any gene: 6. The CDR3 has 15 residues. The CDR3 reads CASSNGQGASSPLHF. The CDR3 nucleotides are TGTGCCAGCAGCAACGGACAGGGGGCGAGTTCACCCCTCCACTTT.

CDR3 loop: CASSLLQGVYGYTF. In DNA, the CDR3 is TGTGCCAGCAGCTTACTTCAGGGCGTCTATGGCTACACCTTC. The genes are TRBV7-9 and TRBJ1-2; weak D call: TRBD1 (5 bases). Germline-derived CDR1 and CDR2 are SEHNR and FQNEAQ (reference sequence). Trimming took off 2 bases at V and 4 bases at J, with 11 bases between the two ends. This CDR3 is 14 amino acids long. The full variable domain, in which reference TRBV7-9 and TRBJ1-2 provide the parts outside the CDR3, is DTGVSQNPRHKITKRGQNVTFRCDPISEHNRLYWYRQTLGQGPEFLTYFQNEAQLEKSRLLSDRFSAERPKGSFSTLEIQRTEQGDSAMYLCASSLLQGVYGYTFGSGTRLTVV.

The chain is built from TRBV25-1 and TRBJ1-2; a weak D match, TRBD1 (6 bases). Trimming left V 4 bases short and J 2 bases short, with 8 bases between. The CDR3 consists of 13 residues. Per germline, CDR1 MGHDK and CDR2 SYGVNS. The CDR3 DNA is TGTGCCAGCAGTGTGGACAGAAACTATGGCTACACCTTC. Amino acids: CASSVDRNYGYTF.

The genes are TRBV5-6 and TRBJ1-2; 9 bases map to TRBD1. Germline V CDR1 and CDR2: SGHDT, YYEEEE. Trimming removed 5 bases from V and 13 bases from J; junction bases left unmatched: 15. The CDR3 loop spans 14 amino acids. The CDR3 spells CASSWDRAGAGATF. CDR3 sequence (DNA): TGTGCCAGCAGTTGGGACAGGGCCGGGGCGGGCGCCACCTTC.

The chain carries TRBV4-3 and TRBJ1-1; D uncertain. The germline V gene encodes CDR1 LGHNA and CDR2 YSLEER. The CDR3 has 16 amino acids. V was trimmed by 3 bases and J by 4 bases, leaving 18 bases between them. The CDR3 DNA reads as TGCGCCAGCAGCCAGAACTGGGCCCGACTGAGCACTGAAGCTTTCTTT. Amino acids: CASSQNWARLSTEAFF.

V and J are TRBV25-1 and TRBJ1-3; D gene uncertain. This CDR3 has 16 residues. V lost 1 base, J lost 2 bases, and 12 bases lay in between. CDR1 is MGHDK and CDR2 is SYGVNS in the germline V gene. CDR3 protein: CASSEFALGAGNTIYF. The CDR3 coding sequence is TGTGCCAGCAGTGAATTCGCCCTTGGGGCTGGAAACACCATATATTTT.

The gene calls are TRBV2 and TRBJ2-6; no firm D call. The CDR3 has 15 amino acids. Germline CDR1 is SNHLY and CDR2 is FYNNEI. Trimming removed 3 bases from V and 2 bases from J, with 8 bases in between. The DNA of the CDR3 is TGTGCCAGCAGTGAGACTGAGCCTGGGGCCAACGTCCTGACTTTC. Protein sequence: CASSETEPGANVLTF.

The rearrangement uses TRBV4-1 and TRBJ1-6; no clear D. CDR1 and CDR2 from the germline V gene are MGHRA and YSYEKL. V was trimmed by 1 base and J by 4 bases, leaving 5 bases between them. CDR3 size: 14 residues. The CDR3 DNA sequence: TGCGCCAGCAGCCAAGGGGGTTATAATTCACCCCTCCACTTT. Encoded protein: CASSQGGYNSPLHF.

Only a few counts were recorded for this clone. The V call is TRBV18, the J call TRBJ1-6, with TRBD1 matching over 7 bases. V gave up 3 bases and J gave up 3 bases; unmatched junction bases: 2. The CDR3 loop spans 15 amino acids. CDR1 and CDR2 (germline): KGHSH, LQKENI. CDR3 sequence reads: CASSPGQFYNSPLHF. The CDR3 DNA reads TGTGCCAGCTCACCGGGACAGTTCTATAATTCACCCCTCCACTTT.

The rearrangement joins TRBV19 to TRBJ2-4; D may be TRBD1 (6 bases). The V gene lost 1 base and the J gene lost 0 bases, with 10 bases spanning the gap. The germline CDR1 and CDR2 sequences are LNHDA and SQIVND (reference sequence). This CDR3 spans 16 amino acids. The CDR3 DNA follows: TGTGCCAGTAGTATAGGAGGGGGATTAGCCAAAAACATTCAGTACTTC. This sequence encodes CASSIGGGLAKNIQYF.

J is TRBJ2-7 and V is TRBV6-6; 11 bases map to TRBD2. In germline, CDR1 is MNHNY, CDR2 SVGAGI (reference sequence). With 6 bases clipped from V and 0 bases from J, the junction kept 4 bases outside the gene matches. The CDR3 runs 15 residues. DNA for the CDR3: TGTGCCAGCAGCAATAGCGGGGGGGCCTCCTACGAGCAGTACTTC. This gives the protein CASSNSGGASYEQYF.

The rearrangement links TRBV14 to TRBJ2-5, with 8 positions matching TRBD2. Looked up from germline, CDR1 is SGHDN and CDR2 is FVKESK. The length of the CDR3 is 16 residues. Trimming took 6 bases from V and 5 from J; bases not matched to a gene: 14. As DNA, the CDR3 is TGTGCCAGCAGTCGAGGTGGACTAGCCTCTTTGGAGACCCAGTACTTC. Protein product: CASSRGGLASLETQYF.

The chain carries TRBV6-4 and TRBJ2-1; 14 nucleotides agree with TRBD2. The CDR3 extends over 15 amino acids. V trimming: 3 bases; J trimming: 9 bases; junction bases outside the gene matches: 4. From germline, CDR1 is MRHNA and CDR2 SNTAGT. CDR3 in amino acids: CASSDGLAGGGEQFF. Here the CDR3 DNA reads TGTGCCAGCAGTGATGGACTAGCGGGGGGCGGTGAGCAGTTCTTC.

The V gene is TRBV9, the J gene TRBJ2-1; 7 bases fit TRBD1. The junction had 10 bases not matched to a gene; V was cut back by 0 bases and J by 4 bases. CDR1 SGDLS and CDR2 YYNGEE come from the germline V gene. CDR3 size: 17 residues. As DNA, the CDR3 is TGTGCCAGCAGCGTAGTCGACCAGACAGGGCCTTACAATGAGCAGTTCTTC. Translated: CASSVVDQTGPYNEQFF.

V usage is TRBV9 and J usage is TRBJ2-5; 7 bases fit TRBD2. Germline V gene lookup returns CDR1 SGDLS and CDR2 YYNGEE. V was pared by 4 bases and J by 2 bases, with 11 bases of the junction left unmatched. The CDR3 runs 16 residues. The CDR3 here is CASSLNQAGEQETQYF. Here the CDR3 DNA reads TGTGCCAGCAGCTTAAACCAGGCGGGGGAACAAGAGACCCAGTACTTC.